This TCR beta chain was captured by sequencing in a study of blood T cell repertoires in COVID-19. Whole-study context: From T cells, B-cell-depleted T cells, or PBMCs came the material, which was cDNA or gDNA.

Original processing notes: The authors estimated nucleated cell counts from reference gene primer amplification. Only in-frame clones appear in the TCRdb table, and some are missing; sequencing was by immunoSEQ multiplex PCR. From that table come the V and J calls and clone size; the DNA was used to work out D and trimming. The sample holds about 70,000 clones, roughly 85% seen once. The CDR3 sequence is 18 residues long. CDR1 and CDR2 from the germline V gene are MGHRA and YSYEKL. V was cut by 1 base and J by 1 base, with 17 bases left in between. The receptor was isolated from an older woman with acute or convalescent COVID-19. The chain employs TRBV4-1 and TRBJ2-1, with a possible D match to TRBD1 (5 bases). Material for sequencing was peripheral blood. CDR3: CASSQVARAGDSYNEQFF. The CDR3, as DNA: TGCGCCAGCAGCCAAGTTGCCAGGGCAGGTGATTCCTACAATGAGCAGTTCTTC.